Below, one T cell receptor beta chain is given with its context. This record comes from a study of blood T cell repertoires in COVID-19. About the research overall: PBMCs, B-cell-depleted T cells, or T cells were the source of the cDNA or gDNA that made up the material.

Authors' data handling: Estimation of nucleated cell counts was performed using reference gene primer amplification. TCRdb's table, derived via immunoSEQ multiplex PCR, lists solely in-frame clones and lacks some. Clone size and the V and J calls come from that table; the DNA yielded D and trimming. The sample shows hundreds of thousands of clones, roughly 90% of them seen only once. The CDR3 length is 16 residues. Germline V gene data show CDR1 as LNHDA and CDR2 as SQIVND (reference sequence). The V and J ends lost 5 bases and 6 bases, in that order; junction bases with no gene match: 13. In Seattle, patients joined the study during active infection and were tracked longitudinally.

The sample consisted of peripheral blood. The receptor was derived from a woman aged 65 to 85 with COVID-19, enrolled during active disease. The rearrangement joins TRBV19 to TRBJ2-7; the match to TRBD2 covers 10 bases. The CDR3 reads CASSRTQSGGVAEQYF. DNA of the CDR3: TGTGCCAGTAGTCGGACTCAAAGCGGGGGGGTAGCCGAGCAGTACTTC.